Included here is one T cell receptor beta chain sequence, with context. The PCR ran on 60 Vbeta and 13 Jbeta primers. Profiling relied on immunoSEQ multiplex PCR, and the TCRdb table lists in-frame clones only, not all of them. This table holds approximately 130,000 clones, 70% to 80% found once. These data belong to a study of cytomegalovirus exposure and HLA in healthy donors. Specimen: PBMCs. The clonotype was recovered from a woman in her fifties or sixties in good health and CMV-seronegative.

CDR3 loop: CASSYGRLNTGELFF. As DNA, the CDR3 is TGTGCCAGCAGCTACGGCAGGCTGAACACCGGGGAGCTGTTTTTT. The V call is TRBV5-6, the J call TRBJ2-2; D uncertain. Trimming took 3 bases from V and 1 from J, leaving 10 bases between them. The germline gives CDR1 SGHDT, CDR2 YYEEEE. The CDR3 consists of 15 residues.